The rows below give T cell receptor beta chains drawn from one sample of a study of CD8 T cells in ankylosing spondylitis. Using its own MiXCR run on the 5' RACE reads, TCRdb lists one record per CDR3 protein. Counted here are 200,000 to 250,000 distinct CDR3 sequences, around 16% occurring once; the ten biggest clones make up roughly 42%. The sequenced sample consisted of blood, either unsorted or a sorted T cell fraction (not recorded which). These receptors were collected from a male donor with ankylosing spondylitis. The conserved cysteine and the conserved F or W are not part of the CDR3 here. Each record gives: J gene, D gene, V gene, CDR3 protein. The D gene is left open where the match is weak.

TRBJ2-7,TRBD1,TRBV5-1,ASSLTTGTYEQY
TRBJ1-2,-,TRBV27,ASSLVGGSYGYT
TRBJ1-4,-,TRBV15,ATSPGDMPEKLF
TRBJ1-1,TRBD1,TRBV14,ASSQSGQDWNTEAF
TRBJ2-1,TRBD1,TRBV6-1,ASSEADRGYEQF
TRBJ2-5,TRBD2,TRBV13,ASSSPGLAGGETQY
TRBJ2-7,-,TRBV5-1,ASSLEEGSGPNEQY
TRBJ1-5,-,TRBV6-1,ASGLGANQPQH
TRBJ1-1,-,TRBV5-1,ATSQGPGRTEAF
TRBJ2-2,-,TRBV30,AWSGKGFTGELF
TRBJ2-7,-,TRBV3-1,ASSQVWGPYEQY
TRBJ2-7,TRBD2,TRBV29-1,SVVGLAGDYEQY
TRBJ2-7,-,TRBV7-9,ASSGDPTYEQY
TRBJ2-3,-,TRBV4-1,ASSQGGLGHTSTDTQY
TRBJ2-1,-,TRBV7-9,ATRGGNEQF
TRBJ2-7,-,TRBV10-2,ASSESGGGAHYEQY
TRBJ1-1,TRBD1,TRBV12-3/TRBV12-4,ASMEQGKMNTEAF
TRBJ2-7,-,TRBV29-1,SVEGLVRKPGRPEQY
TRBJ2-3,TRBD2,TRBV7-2,ASSLVSGSTDTQY
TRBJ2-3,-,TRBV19,ASSETSWIGDTQY
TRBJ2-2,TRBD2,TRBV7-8,ASSSLADYTGELF
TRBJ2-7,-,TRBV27,ASSLWRGSEQY